This T cell receptor (beta chain) derives from a study of identical twins. The length of the CDR3 is 18 residues. One entry per CDR3 protein, called by TCRdb with MiXCR from the 5' RACE reads. The table includes hundreds of thousands of distinct CDR3 sequences, more than 20% detected once. These data also featured in a second study, about T cells expressing NK-cell markers.

Sequenced material: CD4+ T cells sorted from blood. The chain joins TRBV21-1 to TRBJ2-7; the D call of TRBD2 is as the table states it, not checked on the DNA. TRBV21-1 is marked as a pseudogene. The receptor's source is a woman aged 18-30 years in good health. CDR3 sequence (DNA): TGTGCCAGCCGCCGCTTAAGGCACTCAACTAGCGGCTCCTACGAGCAGTACTTC. This gives the protein CASRRLRHSTSGSYEQYF.